This T cell receptor (beta chain) was recovered during a study of T cells expressing NK-cell markers. Overall study context: The TCR beta repertoires were obtained from sorted CD3+CD56+NKG2C+, CD3+CD56+NKG2C- and CD3+CD56-NKG2C+ T cells. Study results and caveats: In about six donors, dominant CD3+CD56+NKG2C+ clones formed 1.0-7.0% of CD8+ cells. A few of the donors also had these clonotypes leading their CD3+CD56-NKG2C+ fraction.

The CDR3 contains 16 residues. Germline V CDR1 and CDR2: KGHDR, SFDVKD. Making the TCR beta cDNA relied on 5'RACE template switching with UMIs. TCRdb reworked the 5' RACE reads into one entry per CDR3 protein, no DNA. The repertoire table contains fewer than 400,000 distinct CDR3 sequences. On this clonotype: The antigen is unknown.

The V gene is TRBV24-1, the J gene TRBJ2-2; TCRdb's D gene call, TRBD1, goes unchecked for lack of DNA. What was sequenced was blood T cells: a sorted CD56 or NKG2C T cell subset, CD4+ or CD8+ T cells, or bulk PBMC T cells (not recorded which). The receptor comes from a woman aged 45-65 years in good health. The CDR3 protein is CATSDFSRGLTGELFF.